This T cell receptor (beta chain) was sequenced in a study of T cell responses to AZD1222 COVID-19 vaccine. The table lists this clone with a few counts. In germline, CDR1 is MDHEN, CDR2 SYDVKM. V lost 6 bases to trimming and J lost 0 bases, with 15 bases between them. This CDR3 comprises 16 residues. The method was immunoSEQ multiplex PCR; TCRdb's version includes in-frame clones alone and lacks a portion of them. The sample lists 180,000 or so clones; approximately 90% were seen once. This rearrangement joins TRBV28 to TRBJ1-5; D remains ambiguous. The source is an adult who received the MenACWY meningococcal vaccine as a control. This material consisted of peripheral blood, taken 28 days after the second dose of the MenACWY control vaccine. The CDR3 nucleotides are TGTGCCAGCAGACTTAGGCTGGGTAATAGCAATCAGCCCCAGCATTTT. As protein: CASRLRLGNSNQPQHF.